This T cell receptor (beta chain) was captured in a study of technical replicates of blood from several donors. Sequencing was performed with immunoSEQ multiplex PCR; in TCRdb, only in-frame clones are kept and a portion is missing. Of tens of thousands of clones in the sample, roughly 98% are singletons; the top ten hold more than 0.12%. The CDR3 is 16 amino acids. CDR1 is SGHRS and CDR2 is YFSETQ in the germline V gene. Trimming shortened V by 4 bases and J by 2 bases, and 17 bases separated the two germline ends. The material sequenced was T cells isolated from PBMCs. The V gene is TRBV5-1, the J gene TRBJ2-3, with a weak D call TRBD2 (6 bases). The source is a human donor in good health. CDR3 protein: CASSKGLGGYTDTQYF. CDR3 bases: TGCGCCAGCAGCAAGGGCCTGGGGGGTTACACAGATACGCAGTATTTT.